The 15 T cell receptor beta chains below were found in one sample sequenced in a study of T cell clones after liver transplantation. The assay was immunoSEQ multiplex PCR, and TCRdb's table has in-frame clones only and misses some. The sample records some 61,000 clones, 70% to 75% being singletons. The sequencing here drew on CD4+ T cells from blood, taken at the 22-month timepoint. These receptors were taken from a human patient who received a liver transplant. Some T cells here may be from the graft donor.

This clone was counted only a few times. The V and J genes are TRBV6-5 and TRBJ2-5, with unresolved D. Trimming stripped 4 bases from V and 7 bases from J, with 16 bases between. Germline V CDR1 and CDR2: MNHEY, SVGAGI. This CDR3 has 14 amino acids. CDR3 sequence reads: CASSSSTLFRTQYF. CDR3 sequence (DNA): TGTGCCAGCAGTTCCTCCACCTTGTTTCGGACCCAGTACTTC.

The chain couples TRBV30 to TRBJ1-3, with D perhaps TRBD1 (5 bases). The V gene's germline CDR1 is GTSNPN and CDR2 SVGIG (reference sequence). With 4 bases removed from V and 2 bases from J, the gap between germline ends came to 12 bases. The CDR3 has 14 amino acids. The DNA of the CDR3 is TGTGCCTGGACCCGGGACGCCACTGGAAACACCATATATTTT. Protein: CAWTRDATGNTIYF.

The rearrangement links TRBV2 to TRBJ2-5, with D possibly matching TRBD2 (5 bases). V was pared by 3 bases and J by 10 bases, with 15 bases between. CDR3 size: 13 residues. Germline values: CDR1 SNHLY, CDR2 FYNNEI. CDR3 in DNA: TGTGCCAGCAGTGACCGGACCGACCGGGGCCAGTACTTC. It specifies CASSDRTDRGQYF.

V gene TRBV7-3 combines with J gene TRBJ1-1, with D unclear. The CDR3 is made up of 13 amino acids. CDR1 is SGHTA and CDR2 is FQGTGA in the germline V gene. V lost 5 bases to trimming and J lost 5 bases, with 12 bases between them. The CDR3 DNA reads TGTGCCAGCAGCCGTCAACAGAAGACTGAAGCTTTCTTT. Its protein product is CASSRQQKTEAFF.

The genes are TRBV7-2 and TRBJ2-5; maybe TRBD2 (8 bases). Germline V gene sequence: CDR1 SGHTA, CDR2 FQGNSA. The CDR3 sequence is 19 residues long. The V gene lost 5 bases and the J gene lost 0 bases, with 25 bases spanning the gap. The DNA of the CDR3 is TGTGCCAGCAGCCCTAACAGGGGCCGATTTAGCGGGGACCAAGAGACCCAGTACTTC. Its translation: CASSPNRGRFSGDQETQYF.

The CDR3 region is CATGSGGAMTDTQYF. CDR3 DNA sequence: TGTGCCACGGGGAGCGGGGGGGCCATGACAGATACGCAGTATTTT. The chain recombines TRBV27 with TRBJ2-3, with 10 positions matching TRBD2. The CDR3 is 15 amino acids. In germline, CDR1 is MNHEY, CDR2 SMNVEV (reference sequence). V trimming: 10 bases; J trimming: 3 bases; junction bases outside the gene matches: 10.

This rearrangement joins TRBV28 to TRBJ2-3; 7 bases align to TRBD2. Germline loops: CDR1 MDHEN, CDR2 SYDVKM. This CDR3 spans 14 amino acids. The J segment lost 4 bases and the V segment lost 7 bases, leaving 8 bases of the junction unmatched. CDR3 protein: CASIRSSGSDTQYF. The CDR3 DNA reads as TGTGCCAGCATTAGGTCTAGCGGTTCAGATACGCAGTATTTT.

This clone has a single count. The genes are TRBV13 and TRBJ1-4, with 8 positions matching TRBD1. Germline trimming cut 4 bases from V and 0 bases from J; bases unmatched to any gene: 4. Looked up from germline, CDR1 is PRHDT and CDR2 is FYEKMQ (reference sequence). The CDR3 spans 16 residues. The CDR3: CASSSRTGSTNEKLFF. CDR3 DNA sequence: TGTGCCAGCAGCTCCCGGACAGGGTCAACTAATGAAAAACTGTTTTTT.

The table lists this clone with a count of one. The V gene is TRBV25-1, the J gene TRBJ2-7; D is ambiguous. The germline V and J ends were trimmed by 7 bases and 3 bases, with 13 bases remaining between them. Germline lookup yields CDR1 MGHDK and CDR2 SYGVNS. The CDR3 is 13 residues long. The CDR3 protein is CASTTQADYEQYF. Here the CDR3 DNA reads TGTGCCAGCACTACTCAGGCCGACTACGAGCAGTACTTC.

The V and J genes are TRBV7-9 and TRBJ2-1; weak D call: TRBD1 (6 bases). The CDR3 covers 13 residues. Germline CDR1 and CDR2: SEHNR and FQNEAQ (reference sequence). V was cut by 3 bases and J by 9 bases, with 12 bases left in between. This CDR3 is CASSFQGLGEQFF. CDR3 coding DNA: TGTGCCAGCAGCTTTCAGGGGCTTGGTGAGCAGTTCTTC.

This rearrangement joins TRBV7-2 to TRBJ1-6, with unresolved D. Germline V gives CDR1 SGHTA, CDR2 FQGNSA. The CDR3 loop spans 16 amino acids. Trimming removed 3 bases from V and 0 bases from J, with 9 bases in between. CDR3 sequence: CASSFSLSSYNSPLHF. In DNA, the CDR3 is TGTGCCAGCAGCTTCTCCCTGAGCTCCTATAATTCACCCCTCCACTTT.

This chain joins TRBV25-1 and TRBJ2-4; D might be TRBD1 (6 bases). The germline V and J ends were trimmed by 3 bases and 0 bases, with 9 bases remaining between them. There are 15 residues in the CDR3. The germline V gene encodes CDR1 MGHDK and CDR2 SYGVNS. The CDR3 DNA reads TGTGCCAGCAGTGACCCAGGGGAAGCCAAAAACATTCAGTACTTC. Its protein product is CASSDPGEAKNIQYF.

The chain combines TRBV16 with TRBJ1-5; 9 bases line up with TRBD1. The germline V gene has CDR1 KGHSY and CDR2 FQNENV. With 0 bases clipped from V and 4 bases from J, the junction kept 1 base outside the gene matches. The CDR3 length is 15 residues. The CDR3 DNA follows: TGTGCCAGCAGCCAATCGGGGACAGGGAATCAGCCCCAGCATTTT. This codes for CASSQSGTGNQPQHF. Full variable domain (remainder filled in from reference TRBV16 and TRBJ1-5): GEEVAQTPKHLVRGEGQKAKLYCAPIKGHSYVFWYQQVLKNEFKFLISFQNENVFDETGMPKERFSAKCLPNSPCSLEIQATKLEDSAVYFCASSQSGTGNQPQHFGDGTRLSIL.

This clone was picked up one time. J is TRBJ2-1 and V is TRBV7-9; 7 bases agree with TRBD2. The trim removed 3 bases at V and 9 bases at J, leaving 8 bases unmatched. Germline V gene data show CDR1 as SEHNR and CDR2 as FQNEAQ (reference sequence). The CDR3 spans 14 residues. This chain's CDR3 is CASSFGGGSGEQFF. DNA for the CDR3: TGTGCCAGCAGCTTTGGGGGGGGTTCTGGTGAGCAGTTCTTC. Complete variable domain (other parts from reference TRBV7-9 and TRBJ2-1): DTGVSQNPRHKITKRGQNVTFRCDPISEHNRLYWYRQTLGQGPEFLTYFQNEAQLEKSRLLSDRFSAERPKGSFSTLEIQRTEQGDSAMYLCASSFGGGSGEQFFGPGTRLTVL.

The chain carries TRBV12-5 and TRBJ1-4; D may be TRBD1 (6 bases). The CDR3 length is 15 residues. Trimming pared 2 bases from V and 3 bases from J, leaving 10 bases between. Germline CDR1 LGHNT, CDR2 FRNRAP. The CDR3 protein is CASGLTRGANEKLFF. The DNA for the CDR3 is TGTGCTAGTGGTTTGACCAGGGGCGCTAATGAAAAACTGTTTTTT.